This T cell receptor (beta chain) appears in the sequencing data of a study of blood T cell repertoires in COVID-19. On the study more broadly: Donors in the United States, Italy and Spain gave samples during acute or convalescent COVID-19.

Enrolment of Seattle patients took place during active infection, and they were followed longitudinally. Here immunoSEQ multiplex PCR was the method, and the copy in TCRdb shows in-frame clones only, minus some. Among some 72,000 clones listed, less than 90% were seen once. The sequenced sample consisted of peripheral blood. This TCR derives from a man in his fifties with COVID-19, enrolled during active disease.

For the CDR3, the DNA is TGTGCCAGCAGGGAGGGGACAGGGGATCACTATGGCTACACCTTC. Protein: CASREGTGDHYGYTF. V usage is TRBV6-5 and J usage is TRBJ1-2, with 10 positions matching TRBD1. Germline V CDR1 and CDR2: MNHEY, SVGAGI. The V segment lost 6 bases and the J segment 3 bases; nucleotides outside the gene matches: 7. The length of the CDR3 is 15 residues.